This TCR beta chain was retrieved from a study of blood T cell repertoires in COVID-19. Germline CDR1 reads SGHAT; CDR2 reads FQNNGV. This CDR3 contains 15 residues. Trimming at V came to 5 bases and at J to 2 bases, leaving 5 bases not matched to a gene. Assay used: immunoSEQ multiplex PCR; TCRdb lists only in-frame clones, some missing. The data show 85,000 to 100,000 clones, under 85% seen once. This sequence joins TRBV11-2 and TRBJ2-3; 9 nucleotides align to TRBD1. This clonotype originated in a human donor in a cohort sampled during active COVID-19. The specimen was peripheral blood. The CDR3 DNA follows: TGTGCCAGCAGCCTCGGACAGGGGATCACAGATACGCAGTATTTT. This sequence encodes CASSLGQGITDTQYF.